Sequencing of this T cell receptor (beta chain) was carried out in a study of shared clonotypes between healthy human individuals. Points from the study as a whole: The four-donor shared clonotypes exceeded non-shared clonotypes in generation probability, with non-shared ones scoring lower.

Profiling relied on immunoSEQ multiplex PCR, and the TCRdb table lists in-frame clones only, not all of them. The sample contains about 2 million clones, approximately 94% of which appear only once. Germline V gene sequence: CDR1 SGHKS, CDR2 YYEKEE (reference sequence). CDR3 length: 15 amino acids. After removal of 4 bases from V and 2 bases from J, the junction contained 9 bases not matched to a gene. A remark on this clone: Its antigen is unidentified.

Naive-designated CD8 cells lacked CD45RO, were positively enriched for CCR7, and omitted terminally differentiated effector memory CD45RA+ cells. Sequencing was done on a sample of naive CD8+ T cells sorted from blood. This TCR derives from a man younger than 35 in good health. The rearrangement links TRBV5-5 to TRBJ2-7, with 7 bases lining up with TRBD1. As DNA, the CDR3 is TGTGCCAGCAGCCCGAGACAGGGAACTACCTACGAGCAGTACTTC. This encodes CASSPRQGTTYEQYF.